This T cell receptor (beta chain) was recovered during a study of CD8+CD57+ T cells in acquired aplastic anemia. This CDR3 has 15 amino acids. CDR1 and CDR2 from the germline V gene are SGHVS and FNYEAQ. Trimming cost V 5 bases and J 5 bases, with 16 bases left between them. CD8+CD57+ cell expansion, shown by flow cytometry, had occurred in the patients selected for sequencing. At the time of blood sampling, patients had not yet received any therapy. Profiling of TCR beta VDJ combinations and CDR3 sequences used genomic DNA as template. TCRdb redid the calling of the reads with MiXCR, one entry per CDR3 protein. The table has 150,000 to 200,000 distinct CDR3 sequences, around half seen once.

The chain combines TRBV7-6 with TRBJ2-1, with D possibly matching TRBD1 (7 bases). The sequence derives from a human donor with aplastic anemia. Sequencing was carried out using sorted CD4+, CD8+, or CD8+CD57+ T cells (not recorded which) from PBMCs. This CDR3 reads CASSMAGQNNNEQFF. The CDR3, as DNA: TGTGCCAGCAGCATGGCGGGACAGAATAACAATGAGCAGTTCTTC.